The 10 T cell receptor beta chains listed next were all sequenced from one sample in a study of T cell responses to AZD1222 COVID-19 vaccine. Method: immunoSEQ multiplex PCR; TCRdb's copy keeps in-frame clones and lacks some. The table includes 170,000 or so clones, roughly 87% detected once. Here the sequenced sample was peripheral blood, taken on day 0 of AZD1222 vaccination. The receptors here all came from an adult in good health.

This rearrangement joins TRBV28 to TRBJ2-3; TRBD2 is a possible D gene (6 bases). In germline, CDR1 is MDHEN, CDR2 SYDVKM. There are 16 residues in the CDR3. Trimming left V 6 bases short and J 3 bases short, with 19 bases between. As DNA, the CDR3 is TGTGCCAGCAGCCTCGGCCCGGGAGAGGTTACAGATACGCAGTATTTT. It specifies CASSLGPGEVTDTQYF.

V and J are TRBV5-1 and TRBJ2-1; D is perhaps TRBD2 (5 bases). Per the germline V gene, CDR1 is SGHRS and CDR2 is YFSETQ. V lost 0 bases to trimming and J lost 1 base, with 8 bases between them. The length of the CDR3 is 15 residues. DNA for the CDR3: TGCGCCAGCAGCTTGGACGGGAATTCCTACAATGAGCAGTTCTTC. Protein sequence: CASSLDGNSYNEQFF.

This clone occurred a few times. The V gene is TRBV7-9, the J gene TRBJ1-6, with D unresolved. Germline lookup yields CDR1 SEHNR and CDR2 FQNEAQ (reference sequence). The CDR3 totals 13 residues. V lost 1 base and J lost 7, with 5 bases in between. CDR3 bases: TGTGCCAGCAGCTTAGTAGTAAATTCACCCCTCCACTTT. Translating gives CASSLVVNSPLHF.

This rearrangement joins TRBV5-6 to TRBJ1-2; TRBD1 might be the D (5 bases). The CDR3 length is 16 residues. CDR1 SGHDT and CDR2 YYEEEE come from the germline V gene. Trimming removed 3 bases at V and 6 bases at J, with 21 bases between. CDR3 loop: CASSSQAVVRGNGYTF. The CDR3 coding sequence is TGTGCCAGCAGCTCCCAGGCCGTTGTGAGGGGAAATGGCTACACCTTC.

The V and J genes are TRBV4-1 and TRBJ2-1, with D tentatively TRBD1 or TRBD2 (5 bases each). The CDR3 is made up of 17 amino acids. CDR1 is MGHRA, CDR2 YSYEKL, per germline. V lost 3 bases, J lost 4 bases, and 19 bases lay in between. The CDR3 spells CASSQGPGRDLYNEQFF. In nucleotides, the CDR3 is TGCGCCAGCAGCCAGGGGCCGGGACGAGATTTATACAATGAGCAGTTCTTC.

The CDR3 sequence is CASSLRPNQPQHF. The CDR3, as DNA: TGTGCCAGCAGCTTACGGCCCAATCAGCCCCAGCATTTT. This chain connects TRBV13 to TRBJ1-5; D call uncertain. Per the germline V gene, CDR1 is PRHDT and CDR2 is FYEKMQ (reference sequence). V lost 2 bases and J 3 bases, leaving 5 bases between the germline ends. The CDR3 has 13 residues. Combining the CDR3 with reference TRBV13 and TRBJ1-5 gives the whole variable domain AAGVIQSPRHLIKEKRETATLKCYPIPRHDTVYWYQQGPGQDPQFLISFYEKMQSDKGSIPDRFSAQQFSDYHSELNMSSLELGDSALYFCASSLRPNQPQHFGDGTRLSIL.

The chain links TRBV19 to TRBJ2-3; 8 nucleotides agree with TRBD2. Trimming removed 7 bases from V and 0 bases from J; junction bases left unmatched: 6. The CDR3 spans 15 residues. Germline V gene lookup returns CDR1 LNHDA and CDR2 SQIVND (reference sequence). CDR3 sequence reads: CASTRTSGSTDTQYF. The CDR3, as DNA: TGTGCCAGTACTAGAACTAGCGGTAGCACAGATACGCAGTATTTT.

The rearrangement joins TRBV25-1 to TRBJ2-7, with unresolved D. CDR1 is MGHDK, CDR2 SYGVNS, per germline. This CDR3 region has 13 residues. Trimming left V 7 bases short and J 7 bases short, with 17 bases between. CDR3 amino acids: CASNRAGVEEQYF. Written as DNA, the CDR3 is TGTGCCAGCAACCGAGCTGGTGTTGAAGAGCAGTACTTC.

This chain links TRBV6-5 with TRBJ1-4; 9 positions agree with TRBD1. The CDR3 contains 14 residues. The junction had 4 bases not matched to a gene; V was cut back by 4 bases and J by 7 bases. From germline, CDR1 is MNHEY and CDR2 SVGAGI. The CDR3 here is CASSSGQGSEKLFF. The CDR3 DNA sequence: TGTGCCAGCAGTTCGGGACAGGGAAGTGAAAAACTGTTTTTT.

V usage is TRBV28 and J usage is TRBJ1-5, with D possibly being TRBD1 (5 bases). The germline CDR1 and CDR2 sequences are MDHEN and SYDVKM. Trimming stripped 4 bases from V and 2 bases from J, with 12 bases between. This CDR3 is 15 amino acids long. The CDR3 here is CASSSQGGGNQPQHF. The CDR3 bases are TGTGCCAGCAGTTCGCAGGGCGGGGGCAATCAGCCCCAGCATTTT.